This T cell receptor beta chain comes out of a study of T cell responses to AZD1222 COVID-19 vaccine. This clone was seen once. The antigen remains undetermined. Regarding the study as a whole: Spike-specific TCR repertoires showed rising breadth and depth after two AZD1222 doses. Repertoire sampling was restricted to post-peak T cell response timepoints. Seropositivity was recorded at baseline in only a handful of AZD1222 recipients.

The data were produced by immunoSEQ multiplex PCR, yet TCRdb's version contains in-frame clones alone and is incomplete. The sample consists of 110,000 to 150,000 clones, approximately 92% of them appearing once. Germline lookup yields CDR1 SGHTS and CDR2 YDEGEE. The CDR3 loop spans 17 amino acids. V lost 4 bases to trimming and J lost 4 bases; unmatched junction nucleotides: 9. The material sequenced was peripheral blood, taken 28 days after the second AZD1222 dose. The sequence was collected from an adult who received the AZD1222 COVID-19 vaccine. The chain joins TRBV5-8 to TRBJ2-1, with 12 bases identical to TRBD2. The CDR3 DNA reads as TGTGCCAGCAGCCCCCGGGAAGGACTAGCGGGGTACAATGAGCAGTTCTTC. As protein: CASSPREGLAGYNEQFF.